The T cell receptor beta chain under discussion was sequenced for a study of T cells after yellow fever vaccination. Broader study findings: Only a small proportion of the clonotypes turned up in both the CD4 and the CD8 compartments, likely arising from convergent recombination. The secondary response peaked faster, at day 5 versus 15, but was weaker. At around 96% for CD4 and about 87% for CD8, most primary-vaccination clones showed up again after the booster. Abundant clonotypes (contaminants from the bulk population) could be present in FACS-sorted repertoires.

V was shortened by 3 bases and J by 2 bases, with 7 bases between the two germline ends. There are 13 residues in the CDR3. Germline V gene sequence: CDR1 KGHSH, CDR2 LQKENI. This clonotype was recorded many times. What it recognizes is unknown. One entry per CDR3 protein, called by TCRdb with MiXCR from the 5' RACE reads. Here the sample spans about 130,000 distinct CDR3 sequences, approximately 6.6% being singletons. The source material was CD4+ T cells sorted from PBMCs, sampled 10 days after the yellow fever booster vaccination. The source of this sequence is a man aged 30-40 years who received the YFV17D yellow fever vaccine. This chain uses TRBV18 with TRBJ2-5, with D possibly matching TRBD2 (6 bases). The CDR3 here is CASSPAGQETQYF. The CDR3 region has the DNA TGTGCCAGCTCACCGGCGGGACAAGAGACCCAGTACTTC.